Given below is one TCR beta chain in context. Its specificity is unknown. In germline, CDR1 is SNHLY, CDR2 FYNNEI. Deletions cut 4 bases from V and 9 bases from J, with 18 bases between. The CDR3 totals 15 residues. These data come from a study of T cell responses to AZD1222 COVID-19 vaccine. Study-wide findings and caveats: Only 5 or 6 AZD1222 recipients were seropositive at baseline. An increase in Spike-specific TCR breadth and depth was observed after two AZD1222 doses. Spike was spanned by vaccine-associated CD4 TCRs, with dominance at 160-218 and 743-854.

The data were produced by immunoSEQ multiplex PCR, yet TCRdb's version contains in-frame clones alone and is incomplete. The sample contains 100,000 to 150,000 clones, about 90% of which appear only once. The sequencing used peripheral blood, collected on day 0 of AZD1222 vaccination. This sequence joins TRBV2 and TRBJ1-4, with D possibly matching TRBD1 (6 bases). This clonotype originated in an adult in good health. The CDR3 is CASSAQGTRNQKLFF. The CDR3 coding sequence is TGTGCCAGCAGTGCCCAGGGGACAAGGAATCAAAAACTGTTTTTT.